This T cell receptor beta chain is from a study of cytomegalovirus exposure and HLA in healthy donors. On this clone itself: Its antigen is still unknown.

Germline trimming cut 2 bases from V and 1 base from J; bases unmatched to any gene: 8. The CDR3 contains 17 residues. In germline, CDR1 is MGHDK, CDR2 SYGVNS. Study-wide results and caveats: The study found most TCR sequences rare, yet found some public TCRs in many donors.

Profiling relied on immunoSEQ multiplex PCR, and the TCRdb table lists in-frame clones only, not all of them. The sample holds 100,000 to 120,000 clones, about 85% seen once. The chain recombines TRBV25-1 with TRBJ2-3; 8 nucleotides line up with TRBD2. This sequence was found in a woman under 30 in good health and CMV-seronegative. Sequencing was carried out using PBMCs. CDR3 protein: CASSEVGRVKGTDTQYF. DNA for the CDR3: TGTGCCAGCAGTGAAGTCGGGAGGGTTAAAGGCACAGATACGCAGTATTTT.